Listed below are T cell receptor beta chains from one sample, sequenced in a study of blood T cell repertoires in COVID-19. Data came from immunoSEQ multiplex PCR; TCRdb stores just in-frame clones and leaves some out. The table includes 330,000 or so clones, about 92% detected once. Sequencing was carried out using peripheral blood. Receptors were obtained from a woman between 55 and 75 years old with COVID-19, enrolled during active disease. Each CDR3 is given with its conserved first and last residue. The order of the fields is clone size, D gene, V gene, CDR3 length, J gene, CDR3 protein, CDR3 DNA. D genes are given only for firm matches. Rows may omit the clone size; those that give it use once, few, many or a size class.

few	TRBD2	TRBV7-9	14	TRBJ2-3	CASSLDGGVYTQYF	TGTGCCAGCAGCTTAGACGGGGGGGTTTATACGCAGTATTTT
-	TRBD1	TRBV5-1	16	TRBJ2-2	CASSLVGTGDTGELFF	TGCGCCAGCAGCTTGGTGGGGACAGGGGACACCGGGGAGCTGTTTTTT
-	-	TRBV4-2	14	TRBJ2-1	CASSPGHPSNEQFF	TGTGCCAGCAGCCCAGGACACCCCAGCAATGAGCAGTTCTTC
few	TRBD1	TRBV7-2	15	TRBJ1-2	CASSARGGPEEGYTF	TGTGCCAGCAGCGCCAGAGGGGGCCCTGAGGAGGGCTACACCTTC
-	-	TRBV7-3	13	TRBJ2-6	CASSPRRANVLTF	TGTGCCAGCAGCCCCAGGAGGGCCAACGTCCTGACTTTC
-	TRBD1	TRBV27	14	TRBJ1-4	CASSSTGTGEKLFF	TGTGCCAGCAGTTCGACAGGGACGGGTGAAAAACTGTTTTTT
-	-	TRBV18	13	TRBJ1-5	CASTSSQDQPQHF	TGTGCCAGCACAAGTTCCCAGGATCAGCCCCAGCATTTT
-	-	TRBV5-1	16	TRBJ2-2	CASSLFNGGNTGELFF	TGCGCCAGCAGCTTGTTCAATGGGGGCAACACCGGGGAGCTGTTTTTT
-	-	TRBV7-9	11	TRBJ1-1	CASSPDSQAFF	TGTGCCAGCAGCCCGGACAGTCAAGCTTTCTTT
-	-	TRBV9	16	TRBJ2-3	CASSVGGLAGPDTQYF	TGTGCCAGCAGCGTAGGGGGTCTAGCAGGTCCAGATACGCAGTATTTT
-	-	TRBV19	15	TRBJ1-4	CASSRGTPGNEKLFF	TGTGCCAGTAGTAGGGGTACTCCAGGGAATGAAAAACTGTTTTTT
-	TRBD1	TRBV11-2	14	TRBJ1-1	CASSSGQGATEAFF	TGTGCCAGCAGCAGCGGACAGGGGGCGACTGAAGCTTTCTTT
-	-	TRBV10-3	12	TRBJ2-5	CAIRGTGRTQYF	TGTGCCATACGGGGCACAGGGAGGACCCAGTACTTC
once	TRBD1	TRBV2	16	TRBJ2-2	CASSTQGTGVNGELFF	TGTGCCAGCAGCACCCAGGGGACAGGGGTTAACGGGGAGCTGTTTTTT
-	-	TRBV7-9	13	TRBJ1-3	CASSAGSGNTIYF	TGTGCCAGCAGCGCAGGGTCTGGAAACACCATATATTTT
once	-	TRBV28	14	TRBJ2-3	CASSDSARTDTQYF	TGTGCCAGCAGCGACTCTGCCCGCACAGATACGCAGTATTTT
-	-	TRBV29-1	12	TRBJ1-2	CSSGEQGFGYTF	TGCAGCAGTGGGGAACAGGGATTTGGCTACACCTTC
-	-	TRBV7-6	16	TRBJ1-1	CASSREEQGIHTEAFF	TGTGCCAGCAGCCGAGAAGAACAGGGCATTCACACTGAAGCTTTCTTT
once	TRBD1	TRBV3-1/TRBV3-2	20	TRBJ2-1	CASSPLGDRGVLRSYNEQFF	TGTGCCAGCAGCCCCCTAGGGGACAGGGGAGTATTGAGGTCCTACAATGAGCAGTTCTTC
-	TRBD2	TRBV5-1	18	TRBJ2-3	CASSFTYGGGAIPDTQYF	TGCGCCAGCAGCTTTACGTACGGCGGGGGGGCAATCCCAGATACGCAGTATTTT
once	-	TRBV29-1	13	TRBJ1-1	CSANTGSMTEAFF	TGCAGCGCCAACACAGGGTCGATGACTGAAGCTTTCTTT
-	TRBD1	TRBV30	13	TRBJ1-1	CAWSVQGTTEAFF	TGTGCCTGGAGTGTACAGGGGACCACTGAAGCTTTCTTT
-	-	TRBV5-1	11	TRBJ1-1	CASSLGGEAFF	TGCGCCAGCAGCTTGGGAGGTGAAGCTTTCTTT
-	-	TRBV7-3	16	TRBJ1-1	CASSLFGRLINTEAFF	TGTGCCAGCAGCTTATTTGGCAGATTGATTAACACTGAAGCTTTCTTT
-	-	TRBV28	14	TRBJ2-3	CATLEGTSTDTQYF	TGTGCCACCCTGGAGGGTACTAGCACAGATACGCAGTATTTT
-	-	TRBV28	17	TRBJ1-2	CASSLRGAVRWDYGYTF	TGTGCCAGCAGTTTACGGGGGGCTGTTCGATGGGACTATGGCTACACCTTC
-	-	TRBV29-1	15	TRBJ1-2	CSAAATLPARYGYTF	TGCAGCGCCGCGGCCACACTGCCGGCGAGATATGGCTACACCTTC
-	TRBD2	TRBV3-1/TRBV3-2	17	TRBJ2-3	CASSTKWTSGFTDTQYF	TGTGCCAGCAGCACAAAATGGACTAGCGGGTTCACAGATACGCAGTATTTT
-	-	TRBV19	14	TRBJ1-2	CASSNPSRGYGYTF	TGTGCCAGTAGTAACCCCTCGAGGGGGTATGGCTACACCTTC
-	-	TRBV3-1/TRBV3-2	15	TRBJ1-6	CASSQGAHYNSPLHF	TGTGCCAGCAGCCAAGGGGCCCACTATAATTCACCCCTCCACTTT
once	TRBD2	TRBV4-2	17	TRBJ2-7	CASSQPTQAGMVSEQYF	TGTGCCAGCAGCCAACCTACTCAAGCGGGGATGGTTAGTGAGCAGTACTTC
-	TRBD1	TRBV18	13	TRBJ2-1	CASSRDRDNEQFF	TGTGCCAGCTCGAGGGACAGGGACAATGAGCAGTTCTTC
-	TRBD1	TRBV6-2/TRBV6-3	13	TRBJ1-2	CASSGQGLEGYTF	TGTGCCAGCAGCGGACAGGGCTTGGAGGGCTACACCTTC
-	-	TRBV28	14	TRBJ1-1	CASSPILRGTEAFF	TGTGCCAGCAGTCCCATACTAAGGGGCACTGAAGCTTTCTTT
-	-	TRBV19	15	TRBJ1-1	CASSIAAGTSAEAFF	TGTGCCAGTAGTATCGCCGCTGGGACTAGCGCTGAAGCTTTCTTT
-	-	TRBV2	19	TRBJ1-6	CASSRTHGGSASYNSPLHF	TGTGCCAGCAGTCGTACCCACGGGGGTTCTGCCTCCTATAATTCACCCCTCCACTTT
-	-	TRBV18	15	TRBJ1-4	CASSPPDRRNEKLFF	TGTGCCAGCTCACCCCCCGACCGGAGGAATGAAAAACTGTTTTTT
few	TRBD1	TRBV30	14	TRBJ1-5	CAWTSGGPGKPQHF	TGTGCCTGGACTTCAGGGGGGCCCGGGAAGCCCCAGCATTTT
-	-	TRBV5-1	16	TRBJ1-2	CASSLGDTGRGFGYTF	TGCGCCAGCAGCTTGGGGGATACGGGCAGGGGTTTTGGCTACACCTTC
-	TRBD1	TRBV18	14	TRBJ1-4	CASSSTGGGEKLFF	TGTGCCAGCTCAAGTACAGGGGGTGGTGAAAAACTGTTTTTT
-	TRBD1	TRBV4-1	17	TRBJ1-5	CASSQDTGTGFNQPQHF	TGCGCCAGCAGCCAAGATACAGGGACAGGATTCAATCAGCCCCAGCATTTT
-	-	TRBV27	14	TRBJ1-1	CASSIGRGENEAFF	TGTGCCAGCAGCATTGGCAGGGGAGAAAATGAAGCTTTCTTT
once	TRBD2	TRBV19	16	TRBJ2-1	CASSILLAGDYNEQFF	TGTGCCAGTAGTATTTTGCTAGCGGGGGACTACAATGAGCAGTTCTTC
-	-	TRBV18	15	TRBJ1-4	CASSTTRGANEKLFF	TGTGCCAGCTCGACCACCAGGGGTGCTAATGAAAAACTGTTTTTT
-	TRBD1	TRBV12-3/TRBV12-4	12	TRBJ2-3	CASKGATDTQYF	TGTGCCAGCAAGGGGGCCACAGATACGCAGTATTTT
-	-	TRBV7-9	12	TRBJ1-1	CASSQVDTEAFF	TGTGCCAGCAGCCAGGTAGACACTGAAGCTTTCTTT
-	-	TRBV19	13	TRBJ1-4	CASSIRGGEKLFF	TGTGCCAGTAGTATTAGGGGAGGCGAAAAACTGTTTTTT
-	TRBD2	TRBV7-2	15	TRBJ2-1	CASSRTTSGGFEQFF	TGTGCCAGCAGTCGTACCACTAGCGGGGGGTTTGAGCAGTTCTTC
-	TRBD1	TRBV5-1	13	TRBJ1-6	CASTRTGNSPLHF	TGCGCCAGCACCCGGACAGGGAATTCACCCCTCCACTTT
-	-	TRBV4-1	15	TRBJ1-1	CASSQPGVGNTEAFF	TGCGCCAGCAGCCAGCCCGGGGTAGGGAACACTGAAGCTTTCTTT
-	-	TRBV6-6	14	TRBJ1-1	CASSSGQIGTEAFF	TGTGCCAGCAGTTCCGGACAGATCGGCACTGAAGCTTTCTTT
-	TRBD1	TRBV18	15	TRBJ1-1	CASSPLGQGWAEAFF	TGTGCCAGCTCACCTCTTGGACAGGGGTGGGCTGAAGCTTTCTTT
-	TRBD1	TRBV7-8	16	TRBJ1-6	CASSLAGRGYRSPLHF	TGTGCCAGCAGCTTAGCCGGCAGGGGGTATCGATCACCCCTCCACTTT
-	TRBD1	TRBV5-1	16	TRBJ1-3	CASSPVTGGAGNTIYF	TGCGCCAGCAGCCCAGTGACAGGGGGTGCTGGAAACACCATATATTTT
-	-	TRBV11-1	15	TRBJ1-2	CASSLGQPPSYGYTF	TGTGCCAGCAGCTTAGGACAGCCCCCGAGCTATGGCTACACCTTC
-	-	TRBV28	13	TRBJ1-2	CASSLLQGGGYTF	TGTGCCAGCAGTTTGTTACAGGGCGGTGGCTACACCTTC
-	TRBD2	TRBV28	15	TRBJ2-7	CASSFSGGTMSEQYF	TGTGCCAGCAGTTTCAGCGGGGGAACGATGAGCGAGCAGTACTTC